The TCR beta chain described here comes from a study of cytomegalovirus exposure and HLA in healthy donors. General study findings and limits: High sensitivity and specificity were reportedly achieved when the classifier diagnosed cytomegalovirus status.

Amplification used 60 Vbeta primers and 13 Jbeta primers. Here immunoSEQ multiplex PCR was the method, and the copy in TCRdb shows in-frame clones only, minus some. This sample carries over 100,000 clones, around 73% of them seen once, and the ten largest clones take 1.3% to 1.5%. The CDR3 is made up of 15 amino acids. Germline CDR1 is SGHRS and CDR2 is YFSETQ. The V and J ends lost 4 bases and 5 bases, in that order; junction bases with no gene match: 4. Remarks on this clone: Antigen unknown.

The clonotype comes from a female donor in good health and CMV-seronegative. The chain is built from TRBV5-1 and TRBJ2-3; 13 bases align to TRBD2. Sample: PBMCs. The CDR3 coding sequence is TGCGCCAGCAGCCCCGGGACTAGCGGGATAGATACGCAGTATTTT. Encoded protein: CASSPGTSGIDTQYF. The full variable domain, with the rest looked up from reference TRBV5-1 and TRBJ2-3, is KAGVTQTPRYLIKTRGQQVTLSCSPISGHRSVSWYQQTPGQGLQFLFEYFSETQRNKGNFPGRFSGRQFSNSRSEMNVSTLELGDSALYLCASSPGTSGIDTQYFGPGTRLTVL.